Shown below are 19 T cell receptor beta chains from a single sample sequenced in a study of blood T cells in healthy people across ages. The use of a sample-barcoded 5' primer and a J-beta primer mix characterized a second PCR of roughly 7 to 11 cycles. TCRdb re-called the 5' RACE reads through MiXCR, storing one row per CDR3 protein. The table shows more than 800,000 distinct CDR3 sequences, with 29% occurring only once. Sequenced: blood. These receptors all come from an elderly woman in good health.

This clonotype occurred many times. V and J are TRBV7-2 and TRBJ2-3; possibly TRBD2 for D (7 bases). CDR1 and CDR2 from the germline V gene are SGHTA and FQGNSA. V lost 2 bases to trimming and J lost 6 bases, with 12 bases between them. The CDR3 loop spans 14 amino acids. CDR3 sequence: CASSLKGGTDTQYF. In DNA, the CDR3 is TGTGCCAGCAGCTTAAAGGGGGGGACCGATACGCAGTATTTT.

This clonotype was counted between two and nine times. This chain links TRBV6-2 or TRBV6-3 with TRBJ1-3; possible D gene TRBD1, 5 bases. CDR3 length: 16 amino acids. The V end lost 0 bases, the J end lost 7 bases, and 16 bases lay between the germline ends. Germline CDR1 MNHEY, CDR2 SVGEGT. The CDR3 sequence: CASSYSGRGIANTIYF. The CDR3 nucleotides are TGTGCCAGCAGTTACTCGGGACGGGGGATCGCCAACACCATATATTTT.

This clonotype showed up many times. The J gene is TRBJ2-3, the V gene TRBV20-1; 9 bases are shared with TRBD2. Germline V CDR1 and CDR2: DFQATT, SNEGSKA (reference sequence). CDR3 length: 17 amino acids. V was pared by 0 bases and J by 3 bases, with 10 bases of the junction left unmatched. CDR3 DNA sequence: TGCAGTGCTAGAGACCGTTTAGGCGGGGGGGGTACAGATACGCAGTATTTT. Its protein product is CSARDRLGGGGTDTQYF.

V is TRBV4-1 and J is TRBJ2-1, with 8 bases lining up with TRBD2. Germline-derived CDR1 and CDR2 are MGHRA and YSYEKL. The V gene end was trimmed by 0 bases and the J gene end by 7 bases; junction bases not matched to a gene: 8. This CDR3 has 16 residues. CDR3 sequence reads: CASSQETAGTRNEQFF. CDR3 in DNA: TGCGCCAGCAGCCAAGAGACTGCTGGGACTAGGAATGAGCAGTTCTTC.

V is TRBV7-2 and J is TRBJ1-2, with 9 positions matching TRBD1. Germline V gene sequence: CDR1 SGHTA, CDR2 FQGNSA. The CDR3 contains 13 residues. With 5 bases clipped from V and 4 bases from J, the junction kept 2 bases outside the gene matches. CDR3 protein: CASSKDRGYGYTF. CDR3 sequence (DNA): TGTGCCAGCAGCAAGGACAGGGGCTATGGCTACACCTTC.

This clonotype was seen only a few times. The rearrangement uses TRBV6-1 and TRBJ1-2, with TRBD1 identical over 9 bases. The CDR3 consists of 16 residues. The germline V gene encodes CDR1 MNHNS and CDR2 SASEGT. V lost 11 bases to trimming and J lost 4 bases; unmatched junction nucleotides: 17. CDR3 loop: CAGTDGQGTFLYGYTF. The CDR3 nucleotides are TGTGCCGGCACGGACGGACAGGGGACCTTCCTCTATGGCTACACCTTC.

This clonotype was counted ten times or more. This chain uses TRBV20-1 with TRBJ2-5; 8 bases are a match to TRBD2. V dropped 0 bases and J dropped 4; count of bases not matched to a gene: 7. This CDR3 contains 15 residues. The germline V gene encodes CDR1 DFQATT and CDR2 SNEGSKA (reference sequence). CDR3 region: CSARDSAGASETQYF. The CDR3 coding sequence is TGCAGTGCTAGAGATTCAGCGGGGGCGTCAGAGACCCAGTACTTC.

This sequence joins TRBV20-1 and TRBJ2-5; 8 nucleotides line up with TRBD2. V was pared by 6 bases and J by 11 bases, with 17 bases of the junction left unmatched. The CDR3 covers 14 residues. Germline-derived CDR1 and CDR2 are DFQATT and SNEGSKA (reference sequence). The CDR3 DNA reads as TGCAGTGCGCCGGGACTAGTGGGGGTGGGTGAGCAGTACTTC. Protein product: CSAPGLVGVGEQYF.

The chain is built from TRBV7-6 and TRBJ2-7; possible D gene TRBD1, 6 bases. Germline CDR1 and CDR2: SGHVS and FNYEAQ. V lost 3 bases and J 4 bases, leaving 16 bases between the germline ends. The CDR3 consists of 15 residues. The CDR3 DNA reads as TGTGCCAGCAGCTTGGGATTCGGCAGGGGTTACGAGCAGTACTTC. This encodes CASSLGFGRGYEQYF.

The sample holds many counts of this clonotype. This chain uses TRBV10-3 with TRBJ2-7; TRBD1 matches at 7 bases. Germline loops: CDR1 ENHRY, CDR2 SYGVKD. This CDR3 has 12 amino acids. V lost 3 bases to trimming and J lost 6 bases; unmatched junction nucleotides: 2. In DNA, the CDR3 is TGTGCCATCAGTGAACACAGGGGCGAGCAGTACTTC. Translated, it gives CAISEHRGEQYF.

The V call is TRBV4-1, the J call TRBJ1-4; 10 nucleotides align to TRBD1. V lost 3 bases and J lost 3; bases outside the gene matches: 10. The CDR3 contains 18 residues. The germline V gene has CDR1 MGHRA and CDR2 YSYEKL. CDR3 amino acids: CASSQRQGAFGSNEKLFF. CDR3 nucleotides: TGCGCCAGCAGCCAGCGACAGGGGGCATTTGGATCTAATGAAAAACTGTTTTTT.

The chain joins TRBV7-2 to TRBJ2-3; D perhaps matches TRBD1 (5 bases). The germline CDR1 and CDR2 sequences are SGHTA and FQGNSA. The CDR3 has 15 amino acids. V lost 5 bases and J lost 1, with 13 bases in between. CDR3 sequence reads: CASSQVTGGTDTQYF. The CDR3 DNA is TGTGCCAGCAGCCAAGTCACAGGAGGCACAGATACGCAGTATTTT.

A note on this clonotype: One end of the junction is discordant with germline, which a read error may explain. The chain joins TRBV7-2 to TRBJ1-1; D gene ambiguous. The CDR3 is made up of 13 amino acids. CDR1 is SGHTA and CDR2 is FQGNSA in the germline V gene. This CDR3 reads CAGSRPYNTEAFF. The CDR3 DNA sequence: TGTGCCGGCAGCCGACCATACAACACTGAAGCTTTCTTT.

The chain employs TRBV12-3 or TRBV12-4 and TRBJ1-1; weak D call: TRBD1 (5 bases). The ends were cut back, 8 bases at V and 0 bases at J, with 19 bases in the middle. The CDR3 is 16 residues long. CDR3 nucleotides: TGTGCCAGCCTCCTGATGGGAGCAGGGTTGAACACTGAAGCTTTCTTT. This encodes CASLLMGAGLNTEAFF.

This clonotype was recorded many times. The V call is TRBV7-2, the J call TRBJ2-1, with D uncertain. Trimming cost V 5 bases and J 6 bases, with 20 bases left between them. From germline, CDR1 is SGHTA and CDR2 FQGNSA. CDR3 size: 16 residues. CDR3 in amino acids: CASSPPGTVNLNEQFF. CDR3 DNA: TGTGCCAGCAGCCCACCCGGTACAGTAAATCTCAATGAGCAGTTCTTC. Drawing the rest from reference TRBV7-2 and TRBJ2-1, the complete variable domain is GAGVSQSPSNKVTEKGKDVELRCDPISGHTALYWYRQSLGQGLEFLIYFQGNSAPDKSGLPSDRFSAERTGGSVSTLTIQRTQQEDSAVYLCASSPPGTVNLNEQFFGPGTRLTVL.

This clonotype was observed a few times. The chain uses TRBV20-1 and TRBJ1-5, with D possibly TRBD1 on 5 matching bases. The CDR3 extends over 15 amino acids. V was clipped by 5 bases and J by 4 bases, with 18 bases between them. Per germline, CDR1 DFQATT and CDR2 SNEGSKA (reference sequence). The CDR3 here is CSALEIWGINQPQHF. Written as DNA, the CDR3 is TGCAGTGCTCTAGAGATTTGGGGCATTAATCAGCCCCAGCATTTT.

This clonotype was recorded at least ten times. The V call is TRBV29-1, the J call TRBJ1-1; 7 bases match TRBD1. The CDR3 has 13 residues. The V and J ends lost 4 bases and 4 bases, in that order; junction bases with no gene match: 6. CDR1 SQVTM and CDR2 ANQGSEA come from the germline V gene. The CDR3 sequence: CSVGQGVGTEAFF. The CDR3 bases are TGCAGCGTTGGTCAGGGGGTAGGCACTGAAGCTTTCTTT.

There are many counts of this clonotype. The rearrangement links TRBV20-1 to TRBJ1-1, with D possibly being TRBD1 (6 bases). The V and J ends lost 4 bases and 4 bases respectively, with 13 bases between them. This CDR3 is built from 13 residues. Germline CDR1 is DFQATT and CDR2 is SNEGSKA (reference sequence). The DNA for the CDR3 is TGCAGTGCTATTACAGGGTGGCGCACTGAAGCTTTCTTT. Amino acids: CSAITGWRTEAFF.

The genes are TRBV7-3 and TRBJ2-3; TRBD1 might be the D (6 bases). Trimming left V 5 bases short and J 9 bases short, with 15 bases between. The CDR3 sequence is 13 residues long. CDR1 is SGHTA, CDR2 FQGTGA, per germline. The CDR3 region is CASSQTTQGTQYF. The CDR3 DNA reads as TGTGCCAGCAGCCAGACGACACAGGGCACGCAGTATTTT.